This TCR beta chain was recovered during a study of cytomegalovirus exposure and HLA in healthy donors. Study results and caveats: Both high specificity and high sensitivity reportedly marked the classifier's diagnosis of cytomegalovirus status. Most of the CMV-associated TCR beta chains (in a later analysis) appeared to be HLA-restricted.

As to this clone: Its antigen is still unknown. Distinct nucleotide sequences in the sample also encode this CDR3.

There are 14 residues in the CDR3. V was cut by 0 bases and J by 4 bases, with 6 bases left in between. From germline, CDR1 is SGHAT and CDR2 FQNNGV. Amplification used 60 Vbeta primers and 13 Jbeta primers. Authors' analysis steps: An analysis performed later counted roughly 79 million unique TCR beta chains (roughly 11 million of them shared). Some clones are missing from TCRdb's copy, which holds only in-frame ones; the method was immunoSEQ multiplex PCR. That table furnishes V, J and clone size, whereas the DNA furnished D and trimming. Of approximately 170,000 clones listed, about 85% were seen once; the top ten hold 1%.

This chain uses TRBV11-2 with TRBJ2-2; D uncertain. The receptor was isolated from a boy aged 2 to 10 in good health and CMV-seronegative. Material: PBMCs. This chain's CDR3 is CASSLDLPTGELFF. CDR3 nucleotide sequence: TGTGCCAGCAGCTTAGATCTTCCCACCGGGGAGCTGTTTTTT. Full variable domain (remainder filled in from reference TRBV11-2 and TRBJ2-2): EAGVAQSPRYKIIEKRQSVAFWCNPISGHATLYWYQQILGQGPKLLIQFQNNGVVDDSQLPKDRFSAERLKGVDSTLKIQPAKLEDSAVYLCASSLDLPTGELFFGEGSRLTVL.